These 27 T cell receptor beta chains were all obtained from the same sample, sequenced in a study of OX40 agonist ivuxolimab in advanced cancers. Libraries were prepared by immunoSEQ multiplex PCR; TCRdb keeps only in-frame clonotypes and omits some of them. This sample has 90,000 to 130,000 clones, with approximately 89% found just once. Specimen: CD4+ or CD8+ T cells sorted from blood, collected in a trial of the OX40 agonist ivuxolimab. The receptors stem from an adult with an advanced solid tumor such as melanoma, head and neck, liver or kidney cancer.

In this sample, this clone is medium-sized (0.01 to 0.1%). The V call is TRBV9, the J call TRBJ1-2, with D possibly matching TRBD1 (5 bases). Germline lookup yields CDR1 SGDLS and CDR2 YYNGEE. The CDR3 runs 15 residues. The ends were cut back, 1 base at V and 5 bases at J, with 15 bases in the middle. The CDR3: CASSVLGERGYGYTF. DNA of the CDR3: TGTGCCAGCAGCGTACTTGGTGAGAGGGGATATGGCTACACCTTC. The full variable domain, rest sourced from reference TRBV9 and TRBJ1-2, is DSGVTQTPKHLITATGQRVTLRCSPRSGDLSVYWYQQSLDQGLQFLIQYYNGEERAKGNILERFSAQQFPDLHSELNLSSLELGDSALYFCASSVLGERGYGYTFGSGTRLTVV.

As DNA, the CDR3 is TGTGCCAGCAGCACAAACAGGGGGCAATTGGAAGGCTACACCTTC. It specifies CASSTNRGQLEGYTF. The chain uses TRBV9 and TRBJ1-2, with 9 bases that match TRBD1. V was clipped by 4 bases and J by 8 bases; unmatched bases: 12. This CDR3 is built from 15 residues. Germline V gene data show CDR1 as SGDLS and CDR2 as YYNGEE.

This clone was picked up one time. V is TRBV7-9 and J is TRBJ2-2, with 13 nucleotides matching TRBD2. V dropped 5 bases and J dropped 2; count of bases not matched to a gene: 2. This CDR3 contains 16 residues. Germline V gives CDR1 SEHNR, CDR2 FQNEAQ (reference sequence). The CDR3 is CASSRTSGGNTGELFF. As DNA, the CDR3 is TGTGCCAGCAGCAGGACTAGCGGGGGCAACACCGGGGAGCTGTTTTTT.

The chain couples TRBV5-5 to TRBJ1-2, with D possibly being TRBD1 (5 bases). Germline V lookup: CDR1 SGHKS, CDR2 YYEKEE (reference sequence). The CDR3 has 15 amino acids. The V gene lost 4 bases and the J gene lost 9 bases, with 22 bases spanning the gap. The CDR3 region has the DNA TGTGCCAGCAGCAGGCGCAGGGATTCTCTTGGGAGCTACACCTTC. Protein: CASSRRRDSLGSYTF.

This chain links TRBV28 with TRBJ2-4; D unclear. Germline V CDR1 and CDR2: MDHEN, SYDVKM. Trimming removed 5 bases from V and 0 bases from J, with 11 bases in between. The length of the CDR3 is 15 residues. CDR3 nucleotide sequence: TGTGCCAGCAGTAAGGGCGGCTTAGCCAAAAACATTCAGTACTTC. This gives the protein CASSKGGLAKNIQYF.

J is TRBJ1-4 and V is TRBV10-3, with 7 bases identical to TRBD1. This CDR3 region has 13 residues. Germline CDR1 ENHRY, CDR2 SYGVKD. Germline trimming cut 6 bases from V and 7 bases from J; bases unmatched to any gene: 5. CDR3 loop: CAIRGQRGEKLFF. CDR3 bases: TGTGCCATCAGGGGACAGCGGGGTGAAAAACTGTTTTTT.

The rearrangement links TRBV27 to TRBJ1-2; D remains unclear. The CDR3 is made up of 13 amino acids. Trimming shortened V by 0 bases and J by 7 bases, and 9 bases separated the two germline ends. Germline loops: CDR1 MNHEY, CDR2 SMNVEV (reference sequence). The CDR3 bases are TGTGCCAGCAGTTTATCAGGGTCGCCTGGCTACACCTTC. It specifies CASSLSGSPGYTF.

The CDR3 loop is CASSLYGEDSPLHF. As DNA, the CDR3 is TGTGCCAGCAGCTTATACGGGGAGGATTCACCCCTCCACTTT. The chain is built from TRBV11-3 and TRBJ1-6; no clear D gene. The CDR3 is 14 amino acids. V lost 2 bases and J lost 8, with 10 bases in between. CDR1 and CDR2 from the germline V gene are SGHNT and YENEEA.

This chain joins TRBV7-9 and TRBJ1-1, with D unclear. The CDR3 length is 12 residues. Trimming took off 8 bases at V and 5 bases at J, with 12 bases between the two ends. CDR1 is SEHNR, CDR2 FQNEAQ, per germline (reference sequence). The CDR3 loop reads CASDPSVTEAFF. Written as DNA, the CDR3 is TGTGCCAGCGACCCCTCTGTGACTGAAGCTTTCTTT.

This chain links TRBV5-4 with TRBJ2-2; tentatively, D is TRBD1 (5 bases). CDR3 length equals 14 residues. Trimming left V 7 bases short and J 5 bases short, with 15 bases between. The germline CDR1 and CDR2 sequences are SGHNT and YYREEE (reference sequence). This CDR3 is CASRLGPLTGELFF. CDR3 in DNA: TGTGCCAGCCGTTTGGGGCCCTTGACCGGGGAGCTGTTTTTT.

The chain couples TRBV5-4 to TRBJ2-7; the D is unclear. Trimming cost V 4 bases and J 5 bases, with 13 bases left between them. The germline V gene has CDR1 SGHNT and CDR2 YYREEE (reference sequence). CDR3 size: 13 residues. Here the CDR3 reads CASSQDRRNEQYF. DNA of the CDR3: TGTGCCAGCAGCCAAGATCGGCGAAACGAGCAGTACTTC.

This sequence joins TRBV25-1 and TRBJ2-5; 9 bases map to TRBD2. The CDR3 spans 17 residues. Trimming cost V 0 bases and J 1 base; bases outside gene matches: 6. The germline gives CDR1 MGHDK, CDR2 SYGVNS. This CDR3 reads CASSEYMGSGGQETQYF. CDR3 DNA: TGTGCCAGCAGTGAATATATGGGTAGCGGGGGCCAAGAGACCCAGTACTTC. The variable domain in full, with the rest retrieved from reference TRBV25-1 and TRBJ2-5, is EADIYQTPRYLVIGTGKKITLECSQTMGHDKMYWYQQDPGMELHLIHYSYGVNSTEKGDLSSESTVSRIRTEHFPLTLESARPSHTSQYLCASSEYMGSGGQETQYFGPGTRLLVL.

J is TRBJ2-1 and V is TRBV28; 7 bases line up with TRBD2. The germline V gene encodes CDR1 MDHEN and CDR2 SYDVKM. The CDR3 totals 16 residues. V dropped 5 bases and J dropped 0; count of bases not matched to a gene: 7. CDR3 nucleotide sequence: TGTGCCAGCAGTCTTCCGGGACTACTCTCCTACAATGAGCAGTTCTTC. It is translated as CASSLPGLLSYNEQFF.

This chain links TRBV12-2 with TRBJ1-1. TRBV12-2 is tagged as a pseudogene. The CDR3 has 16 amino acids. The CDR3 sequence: CASRFRRSQKNTEAFF. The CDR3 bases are TGTGCAAGTCGCTTTCGTAGGTCGCAGAAGAACACTGAAGCTTTCTTT.

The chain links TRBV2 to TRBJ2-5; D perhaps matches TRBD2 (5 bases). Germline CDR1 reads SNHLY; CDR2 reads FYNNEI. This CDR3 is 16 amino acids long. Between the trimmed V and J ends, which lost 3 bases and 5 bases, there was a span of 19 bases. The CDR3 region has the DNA TGTGCCAGCAGTGATACTCGTCGACCCCGCGGGGAGACCCAGTACTTC. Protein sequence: CASSDTRRPRGETQYF.

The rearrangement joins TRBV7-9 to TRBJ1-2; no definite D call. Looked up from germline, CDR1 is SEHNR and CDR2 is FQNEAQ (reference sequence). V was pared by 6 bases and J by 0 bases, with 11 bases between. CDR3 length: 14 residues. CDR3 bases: TGTGCCAGCAGTCAAGACCTTTCTAACTATGGCTACACCTTC. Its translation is CASSQDLSNYGYTF.

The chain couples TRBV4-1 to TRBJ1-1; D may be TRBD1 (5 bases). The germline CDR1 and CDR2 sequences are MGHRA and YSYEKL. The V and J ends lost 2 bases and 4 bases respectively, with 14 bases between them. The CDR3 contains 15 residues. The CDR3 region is CASSQLERGVTEAFF. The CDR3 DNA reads TGCGCCAGCAGCCAACTCGAACGGGGGGTCACTGAAGCTTTCTTT.

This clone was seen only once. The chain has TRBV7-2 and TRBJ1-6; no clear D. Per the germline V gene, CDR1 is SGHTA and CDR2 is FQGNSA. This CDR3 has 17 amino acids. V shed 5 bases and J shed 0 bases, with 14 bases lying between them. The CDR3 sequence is CASSDLARSSYNSPLHF. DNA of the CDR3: TGTGCCAGCAGCGACCTCGCCAGGAGCTCCTATAATTCACCCCTCCACTTT.

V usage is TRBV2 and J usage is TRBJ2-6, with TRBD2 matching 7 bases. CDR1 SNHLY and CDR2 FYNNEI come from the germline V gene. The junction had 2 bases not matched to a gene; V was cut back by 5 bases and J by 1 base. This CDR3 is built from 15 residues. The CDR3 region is CASSSGGSGANVLTF. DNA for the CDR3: TGTGCCAGCAGTTCCGGGGGGTCTGGGGCCAACGTCCTGACTTTC. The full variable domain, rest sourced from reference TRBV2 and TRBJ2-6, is EPEVTQTPSHQVTQMGQEVILRCVPISNHLYFYWYRQILGQKVEFLVSFYNNEISEKSEIFDDQFSVERPDGSNFTLKIRSTKLEDSAMYFCASSSGGSGANVLTFGAGSRLTVL.

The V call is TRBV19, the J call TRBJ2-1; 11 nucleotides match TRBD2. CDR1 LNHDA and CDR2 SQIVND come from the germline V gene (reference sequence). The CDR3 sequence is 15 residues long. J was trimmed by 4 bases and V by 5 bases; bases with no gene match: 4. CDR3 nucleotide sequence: TGTGCCAGTAGTCCTACTAGCGGGGGTTACAATGAGCAGTTCTTC. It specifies CASSPTSGGYNEQFF.

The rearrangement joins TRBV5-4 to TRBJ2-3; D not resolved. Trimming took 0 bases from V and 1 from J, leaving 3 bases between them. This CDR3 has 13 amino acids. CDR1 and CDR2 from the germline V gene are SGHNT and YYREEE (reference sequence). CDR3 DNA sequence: TGTGCCAGCAGCTTGGGTCGCACAGATACGCAGTATTTT. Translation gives CASSLGRTDTQYF.

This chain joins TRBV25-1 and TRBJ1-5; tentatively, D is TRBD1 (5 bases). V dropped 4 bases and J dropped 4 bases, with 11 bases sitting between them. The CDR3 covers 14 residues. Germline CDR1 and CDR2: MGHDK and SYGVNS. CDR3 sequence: CASSVGHLNQPQHF. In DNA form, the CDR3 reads TGTGCCAGCAGTGTTGGACACCTGAATCAGCCCCAGCATTTT.

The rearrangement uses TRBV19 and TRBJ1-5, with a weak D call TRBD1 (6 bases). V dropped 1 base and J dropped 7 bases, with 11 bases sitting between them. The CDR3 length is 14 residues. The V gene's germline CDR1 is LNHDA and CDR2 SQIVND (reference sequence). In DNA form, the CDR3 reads TGTGCCAGTAGTATAGGGGGAGGGGGGCAGCCCCAGCATTTT. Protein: CASSIGGGGQPQHF. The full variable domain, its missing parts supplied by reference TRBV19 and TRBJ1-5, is DGGITQSPKYLFRKEGQNVTLSCEQNLNHDAMYWYRQDPGQGLRLIYYSQIVNDFQKGDIAEGYSVSREKKESFPLTVTSAQKNPTAFYLCASSIGGGGQPQHFGDGTRLSIL.

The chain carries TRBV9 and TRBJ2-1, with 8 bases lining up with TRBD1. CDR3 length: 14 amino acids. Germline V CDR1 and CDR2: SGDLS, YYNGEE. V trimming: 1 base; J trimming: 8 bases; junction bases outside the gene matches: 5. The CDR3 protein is CASSVTGQGDEQFF. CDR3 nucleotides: TGTGCCAGCAGCGTAACCGGACAGGGCGATGAGCAGTTCTTC.

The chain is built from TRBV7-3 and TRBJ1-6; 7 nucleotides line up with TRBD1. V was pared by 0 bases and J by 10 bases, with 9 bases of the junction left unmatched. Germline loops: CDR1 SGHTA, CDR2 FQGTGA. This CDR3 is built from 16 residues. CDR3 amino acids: CASSLTADRQQSPLHF. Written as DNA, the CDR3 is TGTGCCAGCAGCTTAACCGCGGACAGGCAACAATCACCCCTCCACTTT.

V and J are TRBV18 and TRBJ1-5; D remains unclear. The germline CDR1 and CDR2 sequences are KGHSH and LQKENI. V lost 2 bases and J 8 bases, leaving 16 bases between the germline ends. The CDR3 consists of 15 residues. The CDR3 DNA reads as TGTGCCAGCTCACCAGGCAGCCCGTCCCCCAAGCCCCAGCATTTT. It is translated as CASSPGSPSPKPQHF.

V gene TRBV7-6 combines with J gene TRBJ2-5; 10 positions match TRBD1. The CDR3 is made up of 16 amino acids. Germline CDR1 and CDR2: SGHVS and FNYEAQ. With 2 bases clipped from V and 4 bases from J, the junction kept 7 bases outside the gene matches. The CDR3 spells CASSLMPGQGTETQYF. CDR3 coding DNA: TGTGCCAGCAGCTTAATGCCGGGACAGGGGACAGAGACCCAGTACTTC.